Following are 20 T cell receptor beta chains from one sample sequenced in a study of blood T cells in healthy people across ages. A sample-barcoded 5' primer and a J-beta primer mix were used in a second PCR of roughly 7 to 11 cycles. TCRdb re-analysed the 5' RACE reads in MiXCR, keeping a single row per CDR3 protein. The table has 1.5 million to 2 million distinct CDR3 sequences, roughly 52% seen once; the top ten hold roughly 2%. The source material was blood. These receptors were taken from a woman aged 40 to 50 in good health.

This clonotype occurred a few times. The rearrangement uses TRBV4-2 and TRBJ1-2; no firm D call. Germline V gene sequence: CDR1 LGHNA, CDR2 YNFKEQ. The CDR3 extends over 13 amino acids. With 3 bases removed from V and 7 bases from J, the gap between germline ends came to 12 bases. As DNA, the CDR3 is TGTGCCAGCAGCCAGAGGACCACGGGTGGCTACACCTTC. This sequence encodes CASSQRTTGGYTF.

On this clonotype: Sequence at one end of the junction differs from germline and may be a read error. The chain links TRBV28 to TRBJ2-3; D not certain. Germline loops: CDR1 MDHEN, CDR2 SYDVKM. The CDR3 extends over 14 amino acids. The CDR3 loop is CASSPHPDTNTQYF. As DNA, the CDR3 is TGTGCCAGCAGTCCCCACCCCGACACAAATACGCAGTATTTT.

The V and J genes are TRBV5-1 and TRBJ1-2; TRBD1 aligns across 7 bases. The CDR3 is 15 residues long. Trimming at V came to 2 bases and at J to 5 bases, leaving 9 bases not matched to a gene. Germline values: CDR1 SGHRS, CDR2 YFSETQ. The CDR3 here is CASSFTGEKEYGYTF. In DNA, the CDR3 is TGCGCCAGCAGCTTTACAGGGGAAAAGGAGTATGGCTACACCTTC. Drawing the rest from reference TRBV5-1 and TRBJ1-2, the complete variable domain is KAGVTQTPRYLIKTRGQQVTLSCSPISGHRSVSWYQQTPGQGLQFLFEYFSETQRNKGNFPGRFSGRQFSNSRSEMNVSTLELGDSALYLCASSFTGEKEYGYTFGSGTRLTVV.

The rearrangement uses TRBV12-5 and TRBJ2-1; TRBD2 matches 11 bases. Trimming took 5 bases from V and 10 from J; bases not matched to a gene: 4. CDR3 size: 13 residues. In germline, CDR1 is LGHNT, CDR2 FRNRAP. The CDR3 bases are TGTGCTAGTGGTGCGGGGACTAGCGGCGAGCAGTTCTTC. It yields the protein CASGAGTSGEQFF.

Written as DNA, the CDR3 is TGTGCCAGCAGCTTGGGACAGGGAGGGTACAACTATGGCTACACCTTC. Protein product: CASSLGQGGYNYGYTF. The rearrangement joins TRBV5-6 to TRBJ1-2, with TRBD1 identical over 7 bases. This CDR3 is 16 amino acids long. V trimming: 0 bases; J trimming: 2 bases; junction bases outside the gene matches: 7. The V gene's germline CDR1 is SGHDT and CDR2 YYEEEE.

J is TRBJ1-4 and V is TRBV6-1; a weak D match, TRBD1 (5 bases). The CDR3 is 14 residues long. V gave up 5 bases and J gave up 2 bases, with 9 bases separating them. Germline CDR1 MNHNS, CDR2 SASEGT. The CDR3 sequence: CASSQGWTNEKLFF. The CDR3 nucleotides read TGTGCCAGCAGTCAGGGTTGGACTAATGAAAAACTGTTTTTT.

The V call is TRBV4-3, the J call TRBJ2-1; TRBD2 matches 11 bases. J was trimmed by 7 bases and V by 4 bases; bases with no gene match: 6. This CDR3 contains 15 residues. In germline, CDR1 is LGHNA, CDR2 YSLEER. The chain's CDR3 is CASSPGTSGFNEQFF. In DNA, the CDR3 is TGCGCCAGCAGCCCCGGGACTAGCGGTTTTAATGAGCAGTTCTTC.

The chain joins TRBV28 to TRBJ2-6, with TRBD1 matching over 8 bases. J gave up 3 bases and V 5 bases, and 3 bases lay outside the gene matches. CDR1 MDHEN and CDR2 SYDVKM come from the germline V gene. CDR3 length: 15 amino acids. This chain's CDR3 is CASSPGGYGANVLTF. CDR3 coding DNA: TGTGCCAGCAGTCCAGGGGGCTATGGGGCCAACGTCCTGACTTTC.

This clonotype was counted only a few times. The chain links TRBV6-2 or TRBV6-3 to TRBJ2-1, with a tentative D call TRBD2 (5 bases). V was cut by 5 bases and J by 3 bases, with 14 bases left in between. Germline V gene data show CDR1 as MNHEY and CDR2 as SVGEGT. This CDR3 comprises 15 residues. Here the CDR3 DNA reads TGTGCCAGCAGTGGACTTTCGGTGGGCTACAATGAGCAGTTCTTC. It is translated as CASSGLSVGYNEQFF.

The rearrangement links TRBV7-2 to TRBJ1-4; D unclear. Germline CDR1 is SGHTA and CDR2 is FQGNSA. V lost 0 bases to trimming and J lost 8 bases, with 13 bases between them. The CDR3 is made up of 15 amino acids. CDR3 nucleotide sequence: TGTGCCAGCAGCTTAGCTCCGGGGAGAGGCGAAAAACTGTTTTTT. Its translation is CASSLAPGRGEKLFF.

CDR3 nucleotides: TGCAGCGTACCGGGACAGGGGTCGAATGAGCAGTACTTC. Its translation is CSVPGQGSNEQYF. The chain combines TRBV29-1 with TRBJ2-7; 10 nucleotides agree with TRBD1. Germline CDR1 is SQVTM and CDR2 is ANQGSEA. The CDR3 loop spans 13 amino acids. Unmatched junction bases numbered 9, after V lost 6 bases and J lost 7 bases.

This clonotype has only a few counts. The chain couples TRBV20-1 to TRBJ1-6, with TRBD1 matching 8 bases. Germline V CDR1 and CDR2: DFQATT, SNEGSKA (reference sequence). After removal of 0 bases from V and 7 bases from J, the junction contained 8 bases not matched to a gene. CDR3 length: 16 amino acids. The CDR3 nucleotides are TGCAGTGCTAGAGATATAACAGGGGGTCAGAATTCACCCCTCCACTTT. Translated, it gives CSARDITGGQNSPLHF.

This clonotype turned up a few times. The chain carries TRBV29-1 and TRBJ2-7, with 10 bases identical to TRBD1. Per the germline V gene, CDR1 is SQVTM and CDR2 is ANQGSEA. V trimming: 6 bases; J trimming: 1 base; junction bases outside the gene matches: 24. The CDR3 contains 20 residues. Written as DNA, the CDR3 is TGCAGCGTGGCGGGACAGGGGACTGTTGGACGTTCGGGAATTTCCTACGAGCAGTACTTC. Residues: CSVAGQGTVGRSGISYEQYF.

Turning to this clonotype: One end of the junction is discordant with germline, which a read error may explain. The rearrangement joins TRBV11-2 to TRBJ2-3; 12 nucleotides align to TRBD2. Germline CDR1 is SGHAT and CDR2 is FQNNGV. This CDR3 has 18 residues. The CDR3 bases are TGTGCCAGCAGCGAGACTAGCGGGGGCCTTGCTAGCACAGGTACGCAGTATTTT. This encodes CASSETSGGLASTGTQYF.

The chain is built from TRBV20-1 and TRBJ1-2; 10 bases agree with TRBD1. The ends lost 3 bases at V and 6 bases at J; junction bases unmatched: 7. Germline CDR1 and CDR2: DFQATT and SNEGSKA (reference sequence). CDR3 length: 14 amino acids. The CDR3: CSASVGTGADGYTF. CDR3 bases: TGCAGTGCTAGTGTAGGGACAGGGGCCGATGGCTACACCTTC.

V and J are TRBV4-2 and TRBJ1-1; 7 bases map to TRBD1. After removal of 1 base from V and 7 bases from J, the junction contained 3 bases not matched to a gene. Per the germline V gene, CDR1 is LGHNA and CDR2 is YNFKEQ. CDR3 length: 13 residues. In nucleotides, the CDR3 is TGTGCCAGCAGCCAAGGGACAGGTGATGAAGCTTTCTTT. Translating gives CASSQGTGDEAFF.

This clonotype was counted a few times. V and J are TRBV28 and TRBJ2-3; 8 nucleotides match TRBD2. V dropped 6 bases and J dropped 1; count of bases not matched to a gene: 9. In germline, CDR1 is MDHEN, CDR2 SYDVKM. The CDR3 consists of 16 residues. CDR3 bases: TGTGCCAGCAGAACACTAGCGGAAGAGGGCACAGATACGCAGTATTTT. Amino acids: CASRTLAEEGTDTQYF.

The V call is TRBV6-1, the J call TRBJ2-3, with 7 bases matching TRBD1. Germline V gene data show CDR1 as MNHNS and CDR2 as SASEGT. With V trimmed by 4 bases and J by 4 bases, 14 bases remained unmatched. This CDR3 contains 17 residues. The CDR3 nucleotides read TGTGCCAGCAGTGCCACACTGTGGGACAGAGGGGCAGATACGCAGTATTTT. Its protein product is CASSATLWDRGADTQYF.

This clonotype was observed a few times. This rearrangement joins TRBV7-9 to TRBJ2-5; no clear D gene. Germline lookup yields CDR1 SEHNR and CDR2 FQNEAQ (reference sequence). This CDR3 comprises 14 residues. V shed 4 bases and J shed 3 bases, with 12 bases lying between them. This CDR3 reads CASSSIQHEETQYF. CDR3 coding DNA: TGTGCCAGCAGCTCCATACAGCACGAAGAGACCCAGTACTTC.

CDR3 nucleotide sequence: TGCGCCAGCAGCCCGACACCGGGACAGAGCACAGATACGCAGTATTTT. Protein: CASSPTPGQSTDTQYF. The chain has TRBV5-1 and TRBJ2-3, with 7 bases identical to TRBD1. Germline trimming cut 4 bases from V and 0 bases from J; bases unmatched to any gene: 8. Germline V gene lookup returns CDR1 SGHRS and CDR2 YFSETQ. This CDR3 has 16 residues.